This TCR beta chain was captured in a study of shared clonotypes between healthy human individuals. Study summary: CD4 naive cells filled three plates per donor, CD4 memory three, CD8 naive two and CD8 memory one. The study's findings and limits: Sorted-subset samples were not fully sequenced, rarefaction indicated.

Comments on this clone: Its antigen remains unknown.

The CDR3 totals 13 residues. The trim removed 2 bases at V and 7 bases at J, leaving 1 base unmatched. Germline CDR1 and CDR2: SGHRS and YFSETQ. Using immunoSEQ multiplex PCR, the repertoire was profiled, and TCRdb retains in-frame clones only, with some absent. The table records about 2.5 million clones, 80% to 95% of them present only once. The chain employs TRBV5-1 and TRBJ2-1; TRBD2 matches 9 bases. The sequence came from a man aged 18 to 29 in good health. Some clones in this sample may be carry-over from other donors' samples. What was sequenced was naive CD4+ T cells from PBMCs. The subset is: CD45RA+ positively selected. The CDR3 region is CASSFSGRNEQFF. DNA of the CDR3: TGCGCCAGCAGCTTTAGCGGGAGAAATGAGCAGTTCTTC.